The 22 T cell receptor beta chains below all came from one sample that was sequenced in a study of shared clonotypes between healthy human individuals. Profiled with immunoSEQ multiplex PCR; TCRdb holds only in-frame clones, not every one. The data show millions of clones, about 95% seen once. Sample: naive CD4+ T cells sorted from blood. Subset noted: CD45RA+ positively selected. The receptors derive from a man aged 18 to 29 in good health.

This chain uses TRBV5-1 with TRBJ1-1; 7 nucleotides line up with TRBD1. This CDR3 comprises 14 residues. CDR1 and CDR2 from the germline V gene are SGHRS and YFSETQ. V trimming: 0 bases; J trimming: 6 bases; junction bases outside the gene matches: 5. CDR3 sequence reads: CASSLGQGLAEAFF. The CDR3 bases are TGCGCCAGCAGCTTGGGACAGGGATTAGCTGAAGCTTTCTTT. The complete variable domain, with remaining parts taken from reference TRBV5-1 and TRBJ1-1, reads KAGVTQTPRYLIKTRGQQVTLSCSPISGHRSVSWYQQTPGQGLQFLFEYFSETQRNKGNFPGRFSGRQFSNSRSEMNVSTLELGDSALYLCASSLGQGLAEAFFGQGTRLTVV.

The chain has TRBV5-4 and TRBJ2-1, with a possible D match to TRBD2 (6 bases). The CDR3 is made up of 15 amino acids. The germline gives CDR1 SGHNT, CDR2 YYREEE (reference sequence). Trimming cost V 4 bases and J 3 bases, with 14 bases left between them. The CDR3 loop reads CASSGDSKYYNEQFF. The CDR3 coding sequence is TGTGCCAGCAGCGGGGACTCAAAATACTACAATGAGCAGTTCTTC.

This rearrangement joins TRBV5-4 to TRBJ2-7, with 8 nucleotides matching TRBD1. Germline assignment: CDR1 SGHNT and CDR2 YYREEE (reference sequence). The CDR3 has 15 amino acids. Trimming cost V 3 bases and J 4 bases; bases outside gene matches: 9. Here the CDR3 reads CASSSQGADGYEQYF. CDR3 bases: TGTGCCAGCAGCTCCCAGGGGGCAGATGGTTACGAGCAGTACTTC. The whole variable domain, remainder taken from reference TRBV5-4 and TRBJ2-7, is ETGVTQSPTHLIKTRGQQVTLRCSSQSGHNTVSWYQQALGQGPQFIFQYYREEENGRGNFPPRFSGLQFPNYSSELNVNALELDDSALYLCASSSQGADGYEQYFGPGTRLTVT.

The chain has TRBV2 and TRBJ2-7, with 9 bases that match TRBD1. The CDR3 sequence is 15 residues long. Germline CDR1 SNHLY, CDR2 FYNNEI. J was trimmed by 0 bases and V by 4 bases; bases with no gene match: 4. The CDR3 sequence is CASSVDRGNSYEQYF. Here the CDR3 DNA reads TGTGCCAGCAGTGTGGACAGGGGCAACTCCTACGAGCAGTACTTC.

Concerning this clone: Other DNA sequences within the sample encode an identical CDR3. The V gene is TRBV18, the J gene TRBJ2-1; D unclear. The CDR3 extends over 15 amino acids. Trimming left V 6 bases short and J 0 bases short, with 12 bases between. Per the germline V gene, CDR1 is KGHSH and CDR2 is LQKENI. The CDR3 spells CASSPDGSSYNEQFF. As DNA, the CDR3 is TGTGCCAGCTCCCCCGACGGCAGCTCCTACAATGAGCAGTTCTTC.

The chain is built from TRBV4-1 and TRBJ1-2; D possibly corresponds to TRBD1 (5 bases). The germline gives CDR1 MGHRA, CDR2 YSYEKL. With 0 bases removed from V and 3 bases from J, the gap between germline ends came to 20 bases. The length of the CDR3 is 18 residues. The CDR3 spells CASSQEALGSLGHYGYTF. The CDR3, as DNA: TGCGCCAGCAGCCAAGAAGCCCTGGGCAGTCTGGGACACTATGGCTACACCTTC.

The V call is TRBV7-9, the J call TRBJ1-4; 7 bases match TRBD1. Germline CDR1 reads SEHNR; CDR2 reads FQNEAQ (reference sequence). J gave up 5 bases and V 4 bases, and 10 bases lay outside the gene matches. This CDR3 comprises 16 residues. CDR3 DNA: TGTGCCAGCAGCTCGACCGACAGGGACCGCAATGAAAAACTGTTTTTT. This encodes CASSSTDRDRNEKLFF.

The chain uses TRBV13 and TRBJ1-3, with unresolved D. Between the trimmed V and J ends, which lost 1 base and 0 bases, there was a span of 7 bases. The V gene's germline CDR1 is PRHDT and CDR2 FYEKMQ (reference sequence). This CDR3 contains 15 residues. In nucleotides, the CDR3 is TGTGCCAGCAGCTTAGTAACGGGCTCTGGAAACACCATATATTTT. Protein product: CASSLVTGSGNTIYF.

The chain combines TRBV7-2 with TRBJ2-4; TRBD2 aligns across 7 bases. CDR3 length equals 15 residues. Germline lookup yields CDR1 SGHTA and CDR2 FQGNSA. Losses at the gene ends were 5 bases for V and 7 bases for J; bases not matched to a gene: 11. CDR3 region: CASSQQSREGNIQYF. The CDR3 DNA is TGTGCCAGCAGCCAACAGTCGAGGGAGGGGAACATTCAGTACTTC.

Concerning this clone: Being one base from a much bigger clone, this may be a read error. V usage is TRBV20-1 and J usage is TRBJ1-1; D is unresolved. CDR3 size: 11 residues. Germline CDR1 reads DFQATT; CDR2 reads SNEGSKA (reference sequence). The CDR3 here is CSARPNIEAFF. DNA of the CDR3: TGCAGTGCTAGACCAAACATTGAAGCTTTCTTT.

This chain joins TRBV7-2 and TRBJ2-7, with TRBD2 identical over 8 bases. Trimming cost V 5 bases and J 2 bases; bases outside gene matches: 5. CDR3 length: 14 amino acids. Germline CDR1 is SGHTA and CDR2 is FQGNSA. CDR3 bases: TGTGCCAGCAGCGCCGGACTAGCCGCCTACGAGCAGTACTTC. Translated, it gives CASSAGLAAYEQYF.

This chain uses TRBV6-6 with TRBJ2-7, with D tentatively TRBD1 or TRBD2 (5 bases each). Trimming left V 2 bases short and J 2 bases short, with 16 bases between. Germline values: CDR1 MNHNY, CDR2 SVGAGI (reference sequence). This CDR3 spans 16 amino acids. DNA for the CDR3: TGTGCCAGCAGTTACGACCGGCAGGGAGCACCCTACGAGCAGTACTTC. Translating gives CASSYDRQGAPYEQYF.

This chain uses TRBV7-9 with TRBJ1-2, with 10 nucleotides matching TRBD1. J lost 8 bases, V lost 5 bases, and 11 bases had no gene match. Looked up from germline, CDR1 is SEHNR and CDR2 is FQNEAQ (reference sequence). This CDR3 is 15 amino acids long. CDR3 loop: CASSANPGTGVGYTF. The CDR3 DNA is TGTGCCAGCAGCGCCAACCCCGGGACAGGGGTAGGCTACACCTTC.

This chain links TRBV2 with TRBJ1-5, with a possible D match to TRBD1 (5 bases). The V gene lost 3 bases and the J gene lost 0 bases, with 6 bases spanning the gap. This CDR3 spans 14 amino acids. Germline-derived CDR1 and CDR2 are SNHLY and FYNNEI. CDR3 coding DNA: TGTGCCAGCAGTGAGACAGATAGCAATCAGCCCCAGCATTTT. Translated, it gives CASSETDSNQPQHF.

A word on this clone: A junction boundary mismatches the germline segment, possibly from a read error. Additional DNA sequences in this sample encode the identical CDR3. This chain joins TRBV28 and TRBJ1-3, with D possibly TRBD1 on 5 matching bases. Germline CDR1 MDHEN, CDR2 SYDVKM. CDR3 length: 15 residues. CDR3 coding DNA: TGTGCCAGCAGTTTAAACAGGAGGGATGGAAACACCATATATTTC. It codes for CASSLNRRDGNTIYF.

This chain connects TRBV6-4 to TRBJ2-1; no clear D. Germline values: CDR1 MRHNA, CDR2 SNTAGT. V gave up 3 bases and J gave up 9 bases, with 9 bases separating them. The CDR3 loop spans 12 amino acids. CDR3 loop: CASSEGMGEQFF. Here the CDR3 DNA reads TGTGCCAGCAGTGAGGGGATGGGTGAGCAGTTCTTC.

The genes are TRBV5-4 and TRBJ2-7; 9 positions match TRBD2. The V segment lost 1 base and the J segment 1 base; nucleotides outside the gene matches: 18. The CDR3 is 20 residues long. Germline CDR1 and CDR2: SGHNT and YYREEE (reference sequence). The CDR3 nucleotides read TGTGCCAGCAGCTTGAGGATACTTCCTAGAGCGGGGGGCCCATCCTACGAGCAGTACTTC. Translating it yields CASSLRILPRAGGPSYEQYF.

A word on this clone: A read error may explain this, as a much larger clone is one base away. Other DNA sequences from this sample encode an identical CDR3 as well. The chain carries TRBV7-9 and TRBJ1-5; tentatively, D is TRBD1 (6 bases). Germline CDR1 SEHNR, CDR2 FQNEAQ (reference sequence). The CDR3 contains 14 residues. The chain's CDR3 is CASSLQGNNQPQHF. The DNA of the CDR3 is TGTGCCAGCAGCTTACAGGGGAATAATCAGCCCCAGCACTTT.

The chain employs TRBV7-2 and TRBJ2-1; 7 bases fit TRBD2. Trimming took 0 bases from V and 3 from J; bases not matched to a gene: 2. There are 15 residues in the CDR3. Germline CDR1 and CDR2: SGHTA and FQGNSA. For the CDR3, the DNA is TGTGCCAGCAGCTTAGCGGGGGGGAACTACAATGAGCAGTTCTTC. As protein: CASSLAGGNYNEQFF.

Of note for this clone: This sample includes further DNA sequences coding for the same CDR3. The chain recombines TRBV18 with TRBJ1-5; D is ambiguous. The CDR3 spans 13 residues. Trimming took 2 bases from V and 2 from J, leaving 4 bases between them. Germline CDR1 is KGHSH and CDR2 is LQKENI. The CDR3 DNA is TGTGCCAGCTCACCAGACCGCAATCAGCCCCAGCATTTT. This sequence encodes CASSPDRNQPQHF.

The rearrangement links TRBV18 to TRBJ2-3; the match to TRBD2 covers 9 bases. V shed 1 base, J shed 4 bases, and the junction held 3 bases outside the gene matches. There are 15 residues in the CDR3. Germline V gene lookup returns CDR1 KGHSH and CDR2 LQKENI. The CDR3 DNA reads as TGTGCCAGCTCACCACAGGGACTAGCTGCAGATACGCAGTATTTT. It translates to CASSPQGLAADTQYF.

This chain's CDR3 is CASSPGPSPDTQYF. CDR3 DNA: TGCGCCAGCAGTCCCGGCCCTTCCCCAGATACGCAGTATTTT. This sequence joins TRBV4-1 and TRBJ2-3, with D hard to call. Per the germline V gene, CDR1 is MGHRA and CDR2 is YSYEKL. The CDR3 totals 14 residues. V was clipped by 6 bases and J by 4 bases, with 14 bases between them.